The clone carrying this TCR beta chain was seen many times. Antigen unknown. This record comes from a study of T cells in Graves' hyperthyroidism and ophthalmopathy. Notes on the study in general: Most expanded thyroid clonotypes above 0.001 also appeared in blood.

The germline gives CDR1 SEHNR, CDR2 FQNEAQ (reference sequence). The CDR3 loop spans 16 amino acids. V shed 2 bases and J 3 bases; nucleotides not matched to a gene: 5. Uncontrolled infection, other autoimmune disease, pregnancy or lactation led to exclusion. In making diagnoses, clinical symptoms, serum thyroxine and TRAb, thyroid ultrasound and orbital computed tomography were all used. Amplified TCR beta CDR3 regions came from RNA transcripts. An initial round of RT-PCR targeting the TCR CDR3 relied on the HTBI primer set. From the multiplex PCR reads, TCRdb called clonotypes with MiXCR, one entry per CDR3 protein. This table holds about 210,000 distinct CDR3 sequences, roughly a sixth found once.

This sequence originates from a man aged 45-65 years with Graves' hyperthyroidism. This chain links TRBV7-9 with TRBJ2-1; 9 bases line up with TRBD2. Sequencing was carried out using blood. The CDR3 DNA reads as TGTGCCAGCAGCTTATCCCGCGGGAGGGGCTACAATGAGCAGTTCTTC. Translated: CASSLSRGRGYNEQFF.